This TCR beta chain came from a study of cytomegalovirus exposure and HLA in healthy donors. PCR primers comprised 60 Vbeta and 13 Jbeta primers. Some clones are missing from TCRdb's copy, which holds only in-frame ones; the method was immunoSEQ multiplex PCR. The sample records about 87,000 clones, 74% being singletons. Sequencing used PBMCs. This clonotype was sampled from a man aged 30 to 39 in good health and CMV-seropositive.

The CDR3 coding sequence is TGTGCCAGCAGTTACTCGCCAGGTTTGGGCACTGAAGCTTTCTTT. Its protein is CASSYSPGLGTEAFF. The chain is built from TRBV6-6 and TRBJ1-1; D remains unclear. The CDR3 is made up of 15 amino acids. V lost 0 bases and J 4 bases, leaving 12 bases between the germline ends. Germline-derived CDR1 and CDR2 are MNHNY and SVGAGI (reference sequence).